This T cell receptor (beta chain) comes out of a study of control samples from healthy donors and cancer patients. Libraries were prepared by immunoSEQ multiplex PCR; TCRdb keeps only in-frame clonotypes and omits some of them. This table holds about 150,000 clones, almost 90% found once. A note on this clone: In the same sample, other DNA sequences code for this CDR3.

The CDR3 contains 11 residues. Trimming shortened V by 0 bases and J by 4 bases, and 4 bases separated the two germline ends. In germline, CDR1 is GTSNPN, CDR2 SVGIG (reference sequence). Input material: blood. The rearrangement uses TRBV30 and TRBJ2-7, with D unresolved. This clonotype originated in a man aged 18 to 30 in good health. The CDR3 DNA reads TGTGCCTGGAGTGTAAGGTACGAGCAGTACTTC. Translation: CAWSVRYEQYF.